This entry describes one TCR beta chain. It has no known antigen specificity. Mismatch with germline at one junction end may stem from a read error. The germline V gene gives CDR1 as SQVTM and CDR2 as ANQGSEA. Reading from cysteine to phenylalanine, the CDR3 counts 16 amino acids. Only the CDR3 DNA stays, 48 bases, in frame from base 1. The data derive from a study of tumor-infiltrating lymphocytes in primary liver carcinoma (dated by TCRdb to between 2016 and 2019). Looking at the study overall: Of the five patients, three men and two women aged 30 to 69 years, four had hepatocellular carcinoma and one had combined HCC and intrahepatic cholangiocarcinoma. The five patients had tumors of stage T1-T3 N0M0, with maximum diameters ranging from 4.2 to 10 cm. Roughly 3.5 to 8 million productive TCRbeta reads were obtained per sample, and no significant difference in read depth was found between tissue types. For each liver tumor, the study sampled five regions along with adjacent normal tissue and blood, and applied TCRbeta repertoire sequencing, expression microarrays and whole-exome sequencing. A total of 35 specimens from 5 patients underwent TCRbeta repertoire sequencing, comprising 25 tumor regions, 5 adjacent noncancerous liver tissues and 5 peripheral blood samples. To link TCRbeta repertoire diversity to the local molecular phenotype, the 25 tumor region samples were profiled with Agilent mRNA microarrays. High reproducibility was observed for the technical replicate repertoires, with mean shared-clone rates approximately 0.92 and correlation coefficients above 0.95. Study-wide conclusions, independent of this receptor: Only about 7-25% of top clones were found in all five regions of a tumor, suggesting spatial heterogeneity of tumor-infiltrating T cells. With just a handful of patients in the study, the authors point out that the findings should be validated in a larger study. Compared with blood, tumors had a significantly larger share of the repertoire taken up by the top 250 clones (p = 0.039). Since the samples were bulk and unsorted, there was no way to compare CD4+ and CD8+ T cell repertoires. Repertoire overlap was higher between tumor regions (mean around 36%) than tumor-adjacent (approximately 17%) or tumor-blood (14%) pairs, consistent with antigen-driven expansion. Only the TCR beta chain was sequenced, so true repertoire diversity is likely underestimated because unpaired alpha chains were not captured.

A constant-region primer and ProtoScript II reverse transcriptase were used to reverse-transcribe TCRbeta-specific cDNA from approximately 550 ng total RNA. The TCRbeta libraries were prepared through three rounds of nested multiplex PCR following a slightly modified ARM-PCR procedure. The first two PCR rounds used multiplex TRBV1-TRBV30 forward primers with a Cbeta reverse primer, each for approximately 11 cycles. Sample barcodes and Illumina adapters were attached in a final 25-cycle PCR using Deep VentR polymerase. Before sequencing, amplicons of 200-500 bp were gel-purified using a QIAquick gel extraction kit. An Illumina HiSeq 2500 was used to sequence the TCRbeta amplicons with 250-bp paired-end reads. Under the source paper's analysis protocol: To recover full CDR3 sequences, reads were quality-trimmed using Trimmomatic v0.33 and paired reads were then merged using FLASH v1.2.11. V, D and J germline segments were assigned to the rearranged TCRbeta sequences by MiGEC v1.2.1b. Clonotype statistics and Shannon-Wiener diversity indices were calculated with VDJtools v1.0.0. Except for diversity analysis, only the 250 most abundant clonotypes of each sample were used in subsequent analyses to reduce sampling bias. Through fastp at Q25 and MiXCR, TCRdb rebuilt clones from the public reads, retaining in-frame beta chains. Every entry covers one CDR3 protein and lists the most common genes and DNA from its rows. The V and J calls were not made by the authors but by TCRdb's processing. The sample table holds tens of thousands of distinct CDR3 sequences, of which roughly two thirds were seen once. Together, the top ten hold about 30% of the sample.

Without any cell sorting, total RNA and DNA were extracted together from approximately 22-30 mg of bulk tissue using the AllPrep DNA/RNA mini kit. Between November 2015 and early 2016, five patients in China with histopathologically diagnosed primary liver carcinoma had their tumors surgically resected. At the time of sampling, the patients had chronic HBV infection and had not received any treatment. Five spatially separated regions were sampled from each tumor: the superior, inferior, left-lateral and right-lateral poles, plus the tumor centre. According to histology, viable tumor cells made up more than 80% of every tumor sample. Fresh tumor and adjacent tissue pieces were bisected, with one half stored in RNAlater at -80 degrees C and the other half sent for histology.

The TCR sequence derives from a man in his forties with primary liver carcinoma and hepatitis B virus infection. The V gene is TRBV29-1 and the J gene is TRBJ2-1, and 11 junctional nucleotides match TRBD2. Sequencing was performed on liver tumor tissue from sampling region 4. The cell subset or site label, read with the paper, signifies: tumor region T4, right-lateral pole. The CDR3 loop reads CSFEPLTSGTYYEQFF. The sequenced DNA: TGCAGCTTTGAGCCCCTGACTAGCGGGACCTACTATGAGCAGTTCTTC.